This record concerns one T cell receptor beta chain sequence. What it binds is unknown. The data derive from a study of T cells expressing NK-cell markers. Study-level background: The TCR beta repertoires were obtained from sorted CD3+CD56+NKG2C+, CD3+CD56+NKG2C- and CD3+CD56-NKG2C+ T cells. Among eight sequenced donors, seven carried HCMV seropositivity while one was seronegative.

As the method of synthesis, 5'RACE template switching with UMIs yielded TCR beta cDNA. TCRdb processed the 5' RACE reads again and assigns one entry to each CDR3 protein, with no DNA. This repertoire includes about 550,000 distinct CDR3 sequences. Notes on the study in general: For a few donors, these clonotypes were likewise the leading ones in the CD3+CD56-NKG2C+ fraction.

The germline V gene encodes CDR1 SNHLY and CDR2 FYNNEI. The CDR3 has 16 amino acids. This sequence joins TRBV2 and TRBJ2-7; the TCRdb call, TRBD1, lacks DNA for checking. Sequenced sample: blood T cells: a sorted CD56 or NKG2C T cell subset, CD4+ or CD8+ T cells, or bulk PBMC T cells (not recorded which). The receptor comes from a man between 18 and 35 years old in good health. CDR3 residues: CASSETSGQSSYEQYF. The variable domain in full, with the rest retrieved from reference TRBV2 and TRBJ2-7, is EPEVTQTPSHQVTQMGQEVILRCVPISNHLYFYWYRQILGQKVEFLVSFYNNEISEKSEIFDDQFSVERPDGSNFTLKIRSTKLEDSAMYFCASSETSGQSSYEQYFGPGTRLTVT.